The 31 T cell receptor beta chains below all came from one sample that was sequenced in a study of blood T cells in healthy people across ages. Alongside a J-beta primer mix, a sample-barcoded 5' primer served in a second PCR lasting 7 to 11 cycles. TCRdb independently ran MiXCR on the 5' RACE reads; one entry per CDR3 protein. The table includes roughly 1,000,000 distinct CDR3 sequences, approximately 25% detected once. The sample was also reused in another study, on T cells of mothers and their children.

The sequencing input was blood. The source is a girl aged 2-10 years in good health.

This clonotype came up many times. The chain uses TRBV27 and TRBJ2-7; D not certain. Trimming pared 4 bases from V and 6 bases from J, leaving 13 bases between. CDR3 length equals 13 residues. Germline-derived CDR1 and CDR2 are MNHEY and SMNVEV (reference sequence). CDR3 loop: CASSSSGSPEQYF. CDR3 coding DNA: TGTGCCAGCAGTTCCTCCGGTAGTCCCGAGCAGTACTTC.

V gene TRBV20-1 combines with J gene TRBJ2-1; D is undetermined. Per the germline V gene, CDR1 is DFQATT and CDR2 is SNEGSKA (reference sequence). V dropped 7 bases and J dropped 1 base, with 11 bases sitting between them. There are 13 residues in the CDR3. For the CDR3, the DNA is TGCAGTGTCGTCCGGATATCCTACAATGAGCAGTTCTTC. Translating it yields CSVVRISYNEQFF.

This rearrangement joins TRBV6-5 to TRBJ1-6; 8 bases align to TRBD1. Germline loops: CDR1 MNHEY, CDR2 SVGAGI. The CDR3 is made up of 15 amino acids. V dropped 0 bases and J dropped 11; count of bases not matched to a gene: 6. CDR3 sequence: CASSYSGQGLAPLHF. The DNA for the CDR3 is TGTGCCAGCAGTTACTCTGGACAGGGTCTGGCACCCCTCCACTTT.

The genes are TRBV7-9 and TRBJ1-1, with D unclear. Germline CDR1 is SEHNR and CDR2 is FQNEAQ (reference sequence). V gave up 6 bases and J gave up 0 bases, with 11 bases separating them. This CDR3 comprises 14 residues. CDR3 in DNA: TGTGCCAGCAGGGAGGACCGCATGAACACTGAAGCTTTCTTT. This translates into CASREDRMNTEAFF.

This clonotype was detected a few times. The chain couples TRBV15 to TRBJ1-4, with TRBD1 matching 7 bases. Per the germline V gene, CDR1 is LNHNV and CDR2 is YYDKDF (reference sequence). The CDR3 runs 14 residues. The ends lost 2 bases at V and 8 bases at J; junction bases unmatched: 5. The CDR3 here is CATSRTGATEKLFF. The CDR3 DNA sequence: TGTGCCACCAGCAGAACAGGGGCCACCGAAAAACTGTTTTTT.

This clonotype was seen more than once but under ten times. V is TRBV12-3 or TRBV12-4 and J is TRBJ1-5, with D maybe TRBD1 (5 bases). The length of the CDR3 is 14 residues. V gave up 0 bases and J gave up 7 bases, with 10 bases separating them. This chain's CDR3 is CASSLAAGGQPQHF. The CDR3 nucleotides are TGTGCCAGCAGTTTAGCGGCCGGGGGGCAGCCCCAGCATTTT.

V is TRBV28 and J is TRBJ2-7; 10 bases map to TRBD2. Germline V CDR1 and CDR2: MDHEN, SYDVKM. The CDR3 contains 16 residues. V trimming: 3 bases; J trimming: 5 bases; junction bases outside the gene matches: 10. DNA for the CDR3: TGTGCCAGCAGTTTGGACATAGCGGGGGGCAGGAACGAGCAGTACTTC. As protein: CASSLDIAGGRNEQYF.

The rearrangement joins TRBV29-1 to TRBJ1-4; D perhaps matches TRBD1 (6 bases). The germline V and J ends were trimmed by 6 bases and 5 bases, with 13 bases remaining between them. CDR1 and CDR2 (germline): SQVTM, ANQGSEA. The CDR3 sequence is 13 residues long. CDR3 in DNA: TGCAGCGTCTTAGGACAGAGCAATGAAAAACTGTTTTTT. This gives the protein CSVLGQSNEKLFF.

This clonotype was counted only a few times. A much larger clone is a single base away; this may be a read error. The V and J genes are TRBV7-9 and TRBJ2-5; 8 bases align to TRBD2. The V gene's germline CDR1 is SEHNR and CDR2 FQNEAQ (reference sequence). The CDR3 has 14 amino acids. Trimming took 5 bases from V and 3 from J; bases not matched to a gene: 5. The CDR3 region is CASSPGLEEETQYF. DNA of the CDR3: TGTGCCAGCAGCCCGGGACTAGAGGAAGAGACCCAGTACTTC.

The V call is TRBV7-3, the J call TRBJ2-2; D may be TRBD1 (6 bases). Germline V gives CDR1 SGHTA, CDR2 FQGTGA. The V end lost 2 bases, the J end lost 5 bases, and 18 bases lay between the germline ends. This CDR3 comprises 17 residues. CDR3 in amino acids: CASSLDSAGERTGELFF. The CDR3 DNA reads as TGTGCCAGCAGCTTAGACTCGGCAGGGGAGAGGACCGGGGAGCTGTTTTTT. The whole variable domain, remainder taken from reference TRBV7-3 and TRBJ2-2, is GAGVSQTPSNKVTEKGKYVELRCDPISGHTALYWYRQSLGQGPEFLIYFQGTGAADDSGLPNDRFFAVRPEGSVSTLKIQRTERGDSAVYLCASSLDSAGERTGELFFGEGSRLTVL.

This clonotype was counted between two and nine times. The chain joins TRBV4-3 to TRBJ2-2; D remains unclear. V was pared by 6 bases and J by 2 bases, with 16 bases between. CDR3 length equals 16 residues. Looked up from germline, CDR1 is LGHNA and CDR2 is YSLEER. This chain's CDR3 is CASSDEQNLNTGELFF. The CDR3 region has the DNA TGCGCCAGCAGTGATGAACAGAATCTTAACACCGGGGAGCTGTTTTTT.

In its sample, this clonotype was seen once. The chain uses TRBV20-1 and TRBJ1-1; 7 positions agree with TRBD1. Per the germline V gene, CDR1 is DFQATT and CDR2 is SNEGSKA (reference sequence). CDR3 length: 13 residues. With 5 bases clipped from V and 3 bases from J, the junction kept 6 bases outside the gene matches. The CDR3 is CSAGQEVYTEAFF. CDR3 nucleotides: TGCAGTGCTGGACAGGAGGTGTACACTGAAGCTTTCTTT.

This clonotype appeared a few times. This sequence joins TRBV2 and TRBJ2-1; D unclear. The tail of the sequence fits TRBJ2-5 better, so the J call may be wrong. This CDR3 has 10 residues. The V gene's germline CDR1 is SNHLY and CDR2 FYNNEI. CDR3 DNA sequence: TGTGCCAGCAGTTTCTGGACCCAGTACTTC. It encodes CASSFWTQYF.

This clonotype was observed a handful of times. The chain couples TRBV5-1 to TRBJ1-2; D remains ambiguous. Germline loops: CDR1 SGHRS, CDR2 YFSETQ. V lost 3 bases and J 3 bases, leaving 9 bases between the germline ends. CDR3 length: 13 amino acids. In DNA form, the CDR3 reads TGCGCCAGCAGCTCCGGACGGGACTATGGCTACACCTTC. Translating gives CASSSGRDYGYTF.

This clonotype was seen a handful of times. At one end the junction does not follow the germline gene, possibly because of a read error. The chain carries TRBV7-7 and TRBJ2-6, with D perhaps matching TRBD1 (6 bases). CDR1 and CDR2 (germline): SSHAT, FNYEAQ (reference sequence). This CDR3 region has 17 residues. The CDR3 DNA sequence: TGTGCTAGCAGCTTAGAGAGAGACAGGCGTGGGGCCAACGTCCTGACTTTC. It translates to CASSLERDRRGANVLTF.

The V gene is TRBV20-1, the J gene TRBJ2-3; D may be TRBD2 (5 bases). The CDR3 has 17 residues. From germline, CDR1 is DFQATT and CDR2 SNEGSKA (reference sequence). Deletions cut 0 bases from V and 0 bases from J, with 16 bases between. This CDR3 reads CSARDSHSGSSTDTQYF. CDR3 sequence (DNA): TGCAGTGCTAGAGATTCTCACAGCGGCTCAAGCACAGATACGCAGTATTTT.

The chain employs TRBV20-1 and TRBJ2-3, with TRBD2 identical over 9 bases. Trimming at V came to 6 bases and at J to 2 bases, leaving 9 bases not matched to a gene. Per germline, CDR1 DFQATT and CDR2 SNEGSKA (reference sequence). The CDR3 runs 15 residues. The chain's CDR3 is CSATSGRSTTDTQYF. The CDR3 bases are TGCAGTGCGACAAGCGGGAGGTCAACCACAGATACGCAGTATTTT.

The chain carries TRBV4-3 and TRBJ2-3; 8 nucleotides match TRBD2. V shed 4 bases, J shed 4 bases, and the junction held 10 bases outside the gene matches. The CDR3 totals 16 residues. The germline V gene encodes CDR1 LGHNA and CDR2 YSLEER. The CDR3 DNA is TGCGCCAGCAGCCTCACGTCGCGGGGGGATCCAGATACGCAGTATTTT. Protein product: CASSLTSRGDPDTQYF.

This clonotype was seen ten or more times. V and J are TRBV9 and TRBJ2-1; 11 bases fit TRBD2. After removal of 2 bases from V and 7 bases from J, the junction contained 5 bases not matched to a gene. This CDR3 has 15 amino acids. Germline V gene lookup returns CDR1 SGDLS and CDR2 YYNGEE. CDR3 DNA sequence: TGTGCCAGCAGCGTTAGCGGGGGGGCCATGAATGAGCAGTTCTTC. Translated, it gives CASSVSGGAMNEQFF.

V is TRBV4-1 and J is TRBJ2-1, with D perhaps matching TRBD1 (6 bases). The CDR3 has 15 residues. With 4 bases removed from V and 2 bases from J, the gap between germline ends came to 12 bases. Germline V gene data show CDR1 as MGHRA and CDR2 as YSYEKL. CDR3: CASSLRDNAYNEQFF. The CDR3 DNA reads as TGCGCCAGCAGCCTCCGGGACAACGCCTACAATGAGCAGTTCTTC.

The table lists this clonotype with a few counts. The chain couples TRBV28 to TRBJ2-1; 11 bases are shared with TRBD2. This CDR3 comprises 16 residues. CDR1 and CDR2 (germline): MDHEN, SYDVKM. After removal of 6 bases from V and 7 bases from J, the junction contained 11 bases not matched to a gene. The CDR3 bases are TGTGCCAGCAGCCCGGGACTAGCGGAGTTTCAGAATGAGCAGTTCTTC. Encoded protein: CASSPGLAEFQNEQFF.

This clonotype was picked up a small number of times. The chain employs TRBV12-3 or TRBV12-4 and TRBJ2-1, with 10 nucleotides matching TRBD2. CDR3 length equals 14 residues. Trimming took 7 bases from V and 7 from J; bases not matched to a gene: 7. The DNA of the CDR3 is TGTGCCAGCAAAACTAGCGGGAAAGGGAATGAGCAGTTCTTC. The encoded protein is CASKTSGKGNEQFF.

This clonotype has only a few counts. V usage is TRBV6-2 or TRBV6-3 and J usage is TRBJ2-5; TRBD2 matches 9 bases. V gave up 7 bases and J gave up 4 bases; unmatched junction bases: 7. The CDR3 has 14 amino acids. Germline assignment: CDR1 MNHEY and CDR2 SVGEGT. The CDR3 spells CASTLAGGRETQYF. For the CDR3, the DNA is TGTGCCAGCACCCTCGCGGGGGGGAGAGAGACCCAGTACTTC.

This chain uses TRBV6-6 with TRBJ2-5, with 7 bases identical to TRBD2. There are 16 residues in the CDR3. Germline V gene lookup returns CDR1 MNHNY and CDR2 SVGAGI (reference sequence). V shed 0 bases and J 5 bases; nucleotides not matched to a gene: 9. The CDR3 reads CASSYSVFGGGETQYF. CDR3 nucleotide sequence: TGTGCCAGCAGTTACTCAGTGTTTGGGGGGGGGGAGACCCAGTACTTC.

This clonotype showed up just a few times. The junction differs from germline at one of its ends, possibly a read error. The CDR3 DNA follows: TGTGCCAGCAGCCAAGCAGCGGGACACAAGAACCACTTC. Translation gives CASSQAAGHKNHF. The chain couples TRBV3-1 to TRBJ1-2; maybe TRBD1 (6 bases). The germline V gene encodes CDR1 LGHDT and CDR2 YNNKEL (reference sequence). This CDR3 region has 13 residues.

This clonotype was counted a few times. This sequence joins TRBV10-3 and TRBJ2-7; weak D call: TRBD1 (5 bases). CDR1 is ENHRY and CDR2 is SYGVKD in the germline V gene. The CDR3 runs 13 residues. Between the trimmed V and J ends, which lost 6 bases and 2 bases, there was a span of 11 bases. The CDR3 DNA reads as TGTGCCATCAGAAAGGGGCAGACCTACGAGCAGTACTTC. Translating gives CAIRKGQTYEQYF.

This chain links TRBV6-2 or TRBV6-3 with TRBJ2-1; maybe TRBD2 (5 bases). The CDR3 contains 14 residues. CDR1 is MNHEY and CDR2 is SVGEGT in the germline V gene. Trimming stripped 7 bases from V and 4 bases from J, with 14 bases between. Written as DNA, the CDR3 is TGTGCCAGCACTGCGGACTTGGATTACAATGAGCAGTTCTTC. This encodes CASTADLDYNEQFF.

This clonotype occurred a few times. The chain uses TRBV10-1 and TRBJ2-1, with TRBD2 identical over 15 bases. With V trimmed by 5 bases and J by 12 bases, 2 bases remained unmatched. The CDR3 loop spans 13 amino acids. Germline V lookup: CDR1 WNHNN, CDR2 SYGVQD (reference sequence). CDR3 in DNA: TGCGCCAGCAGTTTGGGACTAGCGGGAGGGCAGTTCTTC. Encoded protein: CASSLGLAGGQFF.

This clonotype was detected only a few times. The chain links TRBV6-2 or TRBV6-3 to TRBJ2-1; 8 bases agree with TRBD2. The CDR3 is 15 amino acids. Germline CDR1 MNHEY, CDR2 SVGEGT. V was pared by 6 bases and J by 3 bases, with 7 bases of the junction left unmatched. The CDR3 DNA follows: TGTGCCAGCAGAACGGGGGGGTCCGTCTACAATGAGCAGTTCTTC. Encoded protein: CASRTGGSVYNEQFF.

This chain connects TRBV28 to TRBJ1-5, with no clear D. Between the trimmed V and J ends, which lost 3 bases and 5 bases, there was a span of 17 bases. The CDR3 runs to 16 residues. Germline CDR1 and CDR2: MDHEN and SYDVKM. The CDR3 loop is CASSFSPNTVDQPQHF. DNA for the CDR3: TGTGCCAGCAGTTTCAGTCCGAATACCGTGGATCAGCCCCAGCATTTT. Full variable domain (remainder filled in from reference TRBV28 and TRBJ1-5): DVKVTQSSRYLVKRTGEKVFLECVQDMDHENMFWYRQDPGLGLRLIYFSYDVKMKEKGDIPEGYSVSREKKERFSLILESASTNQTSMYLCASSFSPNTVDQPQHFGDGTRLSIL.

This clonotype turned up a few times. The genes are TRBV29-1 and TRBJ1-2; no definite D call. Germline V gene sequence: CDR1 SQVTM, CDR2 ANQGSEA. The CDR3 consists of 11 residues. V was cut by 4 bases and J by 8 bases, with 11 bases left in between. CDR3 nucleotide sequence: TGCAGCGTTGTCCGTTTAGGGGGCTACACCTTC. This encodes CSVVRLGGYTF.